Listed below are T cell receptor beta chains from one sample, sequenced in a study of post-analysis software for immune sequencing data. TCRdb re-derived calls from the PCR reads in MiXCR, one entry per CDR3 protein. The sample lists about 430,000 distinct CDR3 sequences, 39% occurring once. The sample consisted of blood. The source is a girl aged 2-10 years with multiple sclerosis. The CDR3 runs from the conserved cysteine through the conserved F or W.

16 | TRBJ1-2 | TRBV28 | CASSRDTIPVWYGYTF
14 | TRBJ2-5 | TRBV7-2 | CASSPHGTLHEQYF
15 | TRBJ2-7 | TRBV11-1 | CASSSTRGTVYEQYF
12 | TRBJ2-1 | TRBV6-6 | CASSYGSDEQFF
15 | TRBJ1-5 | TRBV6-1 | CASTPGGGNNQPQHF
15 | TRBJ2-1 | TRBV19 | CASSLIFGWGNEQFF
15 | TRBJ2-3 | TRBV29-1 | CSVEVQGVTTDTQYF
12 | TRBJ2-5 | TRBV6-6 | CASSPERETQYF
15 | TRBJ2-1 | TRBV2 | CASTKGTSGDNEQFF
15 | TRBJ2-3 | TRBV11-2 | CASSLAAGPRDTQYF